The clone carrying this T cell receptor (beta chain) was observed a few times. Its antigen remains unidentified. Reliance was placed on clinical symptoms, serum thyroxine, TRAb, thyroid ultrasound and orbital computed tomography for diagnosis. Out of more than 8.5 ml of fresh peripheral blood, PBMCs were obtained. The data originate from a study of Graves' ophthalmopathy and Graves' hyperthyroidism. Study findings and constraints: Most expanded clonotypes in thyroid above 0.001 frequency also showed up in blood.

RNA transcripts provided the template for amplifying TCR beta CDR3 regions. Second-round multiplex PCR followed a first-round RT-PCR using HTBI primers. Each CDR3 protein gets one entry after TCRdb re-called the multiplex PCR reads with MiXCR. This table has about 500,000 distinct CDR3 sequences, approximately 15% appearing once. CDR1 SGDLS and CDR2 YYNGEE come from the germline V gene. V gave up 7 bases and J gave up 4 bases, with 9 bases separating them. CDR3 length equals 11 residues. The TCR was taken from a woman in her 30s with Graves' ophthalmopathy. The material sequenced was blood. The gene calls are TRBV9 and TRBJ2-7; D gene unclear. This CDR3 reads CASPLRYEQYF. CDR3 nucleotide sequence: TGTGCCAGCCCTCTTCGTTACGAGCAGTACTTC.